This T cell receptor beta chain originates from a study of blood T cells in healthy people across ages (dated by TCRdb to 2014 to 2015). Study-wide context: In model experiments, roughly one uniquely barcoded TCR beta cDNA molecule per two T cells was captured by template switching. Using deep sequencing normalized with unique cDNA molecular identifiers, the study measured how TCR beta repertoire diversity changes with age. Using the same blood draw, the study looked at two additional independent replicas of 1 million unique cDNA reads for two donors, one aged 18 to 30 and the other aged 80 or older. The donors were split into four age groups: young (average about 15 years), middle-aged (39), aged (more than 55) and long-lived (roughly 77). Broad study findings and their caveats: Conclusive comparison of naive and antigen-experienced compartments was prevented by the profiling of bulk unsorted PBMCs. As age increased, observed TCR beta diversity per million T cells dropped in a roughly linear way, and a significant reduction was already evident by age roughly 36. Estimates of total diversity based on one million sequenced T cells were considered lower bounds and underestimates. Observed TCR beta diversity correlated strongly with the percentage of naive T cells measured by flow cytometry. Because the CMV infection status of the donors was unknown, age-related changes in expanded clonotypes may potentially have been confounded. Compared with the aged group, the long-lived group had more naive CD4+ T cells, fewer expanded clones and increased TCR diversity, suggesting age selection.

The approximately 39 donors, aged 6 to 90 years, were systemically healthy Caucasian individuals from Russia. About 10 milliliters of peripheral blood were collected from each donor into EDTA-treated Vacutainer tubes. PBMCs were isolated by Ficoll-Paque density-gradient centrifugation, with at least 6 million obtained per sample. Total RNA, at least 6 micrograms per sample, was extracted from PBMCs with Trizol reagent. For every donor, an aliquot of PBMCs went through flow cytometry to measure the percentages of naive CD45RAhigh/CD27high T cells. The library came from 5' RACE. TCRdb names Illumina HiSeq 2500 as the instrument used. A second PCR of roughly 6 to 12 cycles was performed with a sample-barcoded 5' primer and a J-beta primer mix. A template-switch 5' adaptor carrying 12 random nucleotides introduced a unique molecular identifier onto each TCR beta cDNA molecule. Each sample yielded at least 2.5 million CDR3-containing paired-end reads. The Mint cDNA synthesis kit, primed by a TRBC-specific oligonucleotide, was used to synthesize first-strand cDNA from all RNA. Following uracil-DNA glycosylase treatment, a first 18-cycle PCR with universal primers M1SS and BC2_uni_R was performed on all cDNA. As for the authors' bioinformatics: Normalization of each sample was performed by random selection of 1 million high-quality reads, each carrying a distinct molecular identifier. Reads with shared molecular identifiers were discarded instead of being binned into consensus sequences. MiTCR, run with a Q25 quality threshold and the strictest error-elimination algorithm, handled CDR3 identification, clonotype clustering and error correction. A nonparametric unseen species model with Euler transformation was used to estimate a lower bound on total TCR beta diversity. Starting from the raw public reads, TCRdb applied fastp trimming at Q25, assembled clones with MiXCR and retained in-frame beta chains. Each entry merges the rows of one CDR3 protein and shows their most common DNA and genes. TCRdb assigned the V and J calls; the authors' analysis was not used. This sample has 750,000 to 850,000 distinct CDR3 sequences in its table, and more than 20% of those were observed once. The ten largest clones add up to under 4% of the sample.

The CDR1 and CDR2 encoded by the germline V gene are SQVTM and ANQGSEA. The CDR3 goes from the cysteine to the phenylalanine over 14 residues. This entry keeps only the CDR3 DNA: 42 bases, framed from base 1. Trimming removed 3 bases from V and 7 bases from J, leaving 19 bases between the germline ends. This clonotype was found a few times. This receptor's antigen is unknown. Base-call qualities are not available, and no considerably larger clone is one nucleotide away. In addition, the sample was reused for a study of T cells of mothers and their children. The second study's paper adds: Nine systemically healthy Caucasian individuals served as donors, namely three mothers together with their six children. cDNA synthesis consumed the entire amount of extracted RNA, loaded at approximately 1.5 ug RNA in each 15 ul reaction. Sample barcodes and 2-4 random nucleotides were added via the M1S primer in the second PCR. Over 9.5 million TCR beta CDR3 reads were obtained for each mother, and 2.5 million to 3 million reads were obtained for each child. Thymic selection shapes the output of TCR recombination in a similar way in related and unrelated pairs, and inherited differences have a minor effect. Normalized repertoire overlap in related mother-child pairs was always slightly higher than in unrelated mother-child pairs, but the difference was never significant. With a sensitivity of approximately 100 clones per million clonotypes, no persistent microchimeric T cell clones were detected. To look for features that set related mother-child pairs apart from unrelated individuals, the researchers ran deep NGS to compare the TCR beta repertoires of mothers and children. Mothers averaged roughly 40 +/- 4 years of age and children averaged around 10 +/- 4 years. After adapters were ligated using NEBNext reagents, the libraries underwent 100+100 nt paired-end sequencing on an Illumina HiSeq 2000. To prevent cross-contamination, the mother and child libraries were prepared one month apart and sequenced in separate runs. Between 500,000 and 2,000,000 distinct TCR beta clonotypes were identified per donor. Naive TCR beta clonotypes were estimated from low-frequency clonotypes matched to each donor's FACS-determined naive share, without sorting.

This sequence was found in a boy younger than 18 in good health. The chain joins TRBV29-1 to TRBJ2-7; no D gene is confidently identified. Input material: blood. The sequenced DNA: TGCAGCGTTGAGGGCCCAGGAGAAGATGGGGAGCAGTACTTC. Its amino acids are CSVEGPGEDGEQYF.